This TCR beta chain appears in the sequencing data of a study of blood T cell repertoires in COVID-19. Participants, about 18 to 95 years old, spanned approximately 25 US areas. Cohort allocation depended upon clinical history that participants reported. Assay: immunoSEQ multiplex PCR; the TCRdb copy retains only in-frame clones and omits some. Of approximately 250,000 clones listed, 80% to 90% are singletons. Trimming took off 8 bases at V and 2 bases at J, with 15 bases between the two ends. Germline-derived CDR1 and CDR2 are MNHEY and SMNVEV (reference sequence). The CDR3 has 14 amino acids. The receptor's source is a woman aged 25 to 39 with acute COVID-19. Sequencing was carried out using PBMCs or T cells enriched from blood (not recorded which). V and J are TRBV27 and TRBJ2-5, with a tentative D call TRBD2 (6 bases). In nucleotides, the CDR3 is TGTGCCAGCTCACCGGGACTCCCTCAAGAGACCCAGTACTTC. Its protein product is CASSPGLPQETQYF.